These 28 T cell receptor beta chains were all obtained from the same sample, sequenced in a study of glioma-infiltrating T cells (dated by TCRdb to the mid-2010s). Sequencer: Illumina MiSeq. TCR alpha and beta CDR3 regions were amplified with the iRepertoire nested amplicon-rescue multiplex PCR (arm-PCR) platform from RNA. Clones were called with MiXCR by TCRdb after fastp trimmed the public reads at Q25, and only in-frame beta chains were retained. Every entry covers one CDR3 protein and lists the most common genes and DNA from its rows. This sample lists 100,000 to 150,000 distinct CDR3 sequences; less than 30% were detected once. Of the sample, over 12% falls within the top ten clones. The sample taken for sequencing was glioma tissue, nonneoplastic brain tissue, or PBMCs (not recorded which). These receptors came from a human donor with low-grade glioma or glioblastoma, undergoing nonglioma brain surgery, or in good health (not recorded which).

Remarks on this clonotype: A clone one base away is much larger, so this may be a read error. The J gene is TRBJ1-1, the V gene TRBV7-2, with 7 bases that match TRBD1. This CDR3 has 13 amino acids. Germline values: CDR1 SGHTA, CDR2 FQGNSA. Here the CDR3 reads CASSSTGPTEALF. CDR3 nucleotide sequence: TGTGCCAGCAGCTCGACAGGGCCGACTGAAGCTTTATTT.

The table lists this clonotype with a few counts. The chain employs TRBV12-3 or TRBV12-4 and TRBJ1-4; D is possibly TRBD1 (5 bases). The germline V and J ends were trimmed by 1 base and 7 bases, with 13 bases remaining between them. The CDR3 runs to 15 residues. The CDR3 reads CASSLVEGLAEKLFF. The CDR3 DNA reads as TGTGCCAGCAGTTTAGTCGAGGGGTTGGCTGAAAAACTGTTTTTT.

This clonotype was seen a few times. The chain links TRBV19 to TRBJ2-3, with 10 bases lining up with TRBD2. The CDR3 sequence is 16 residues long. Germline V gives CDR1 LNHDA, CDR2 SQIVND (reference sequence). V lost 3 bases to trimming and J lost 5 bases; unmatched junction nucleotides: 8. CDR3 amino acids: CASSILSGRAEDTQYF. CDR3 DNA sequence: TGTGCCAGTAGTATCCTCAGCGGGAGGGCCGAAGATACGCAGTATTTT.

In the case of this clonotype: A read error may explain this, as a much larger clone is one base away. The rearrangement links TRBV11-2 to TRBJ2-3; D remains ambiguous. V was clipped by 2 bases and J by 2 bases, with 8 bases between them. Germline values: CDR1 SGHAT, CDR2 FQNNGV. The CDR3 is 14 amino acids. The CDR3 here is CASSLYNATDTQYF. The CDR3 DNA reads TGTGCCAGCAGCTTATATAACGCCACAGATACGCAGTATTTT.

This clonotype was observed many times. The rearrangement joins TRBV2 to TRBJ2-1, with a weak D call TRBD1 (6 bases). CDR3 length: 13 residues. Trimming removed 5 bases at V and 4 bases at J, with 9 bases between. The germline V gene has CDR1 SNHLY and CDR2 FYNNEI. CDR3 protein: CASSRTVYNEQFF. CDR3 coding DNA: TGTGCCAGCAGTCGGACAGTATACAATGAGCAGTTCTTC. Using reference TRBV2 and TRBJ2-1 for the parts outside the CDR3, the full variable domain is EPEVTQTPSHQVTQMGQEVILRCVPISNHLYFYWYRQILGQKVEFLVSFYNNEISEKSEIFDDQFSVERPDGSNFTLKIRSTKLEDSAMYFCASSRTVYNEQFFGPGTRLTVL.

This clonotype appeared a single time. This may come from a read error, since a much larger clone is one base off. The J gene is TRBJ2-1, the V gene TRBV4-1; D possibly matches TRBD1 or TRBD2 (6 bases each). Germline assignment: CDR1 MGHRA and CDR2 YSYEKL. The CDR3 sequence is 15 residues long. CDR3: CATRAWGARGNGQFF. The DNA for the CDR3 is TGCGCTACCAGGGCATGGGGGGCGCGGGGTAATGGGCAGTTCTTC.

This clonotype was counted at least ten times. This rearrangement joins TRBV6-2 or TRBV6-3 to TRBJ1-5; D remains unclear. The CDR3 covers 14 residues. The V gene's germline CDR1 is MNHEY and CDR2 SVGEGT. V was pared by 4 bases and J by 7 bases, with 14 bases between. In DNA form, the CDR3 reads TGTGCCAGCAGTTGGGTCCTTCGGGGACAGCCCCAGCATTTT. Protein product: CASSWVLRGQPQHF.

This clonotype was seen at least ten times. This sequence joins TRBV27 and TRBJ1-2, with 7 positions matching TRBD1. The CDR3 runs to 12 residues. Germline CDR1 and CDR2: MNHEY and SMNVEV (reference sequence). The V gene end was trimmed by 4 bases and the J gene end by 6 bases; junction bases not matched to a gene: 2. The CDR3: CASSSTGNGYTF. The CDR3 bases are TGTGCCAGCAGTTCGACAGGGAATGGCTACACCTTC.

In its sample, this clonotype was seen many times. The CDR3: CASSLAGAMNSPLHF. The CDR3 coding sequence is TGTGCCAGCAGTTTGGCAGGGGCGATGAATTCACCCCTCCACTTT. V gene TRBV28 combines with J gene TRBJ1-6; a possible D gene is TRBD1 (6 bases). The CDR3 has 15 residues. Germline CDR1 reads MDHEN; CDR2 reads SYDVKM. The V end lost 3 bases, the J end lost 7 bases, and 13 bases lay between the germline ends.

This clonotype was counted ten times or more. The chain is built from TRBV12-3 or TRBV12-4 and TRBJ2-1, with 16 bases that match TRBD2. The CDR3 is 16 amino acids. With 6 bases clipped from V and 9 bases from J, the junction kept 8 bases outside the gene matches. This CDR3 is CASRPRGLAGGVEQFF. CDR3 nucleotide sequence: TGTGCCAGCAGGCCACGGGGACTAGCGGGAGGGGTTGAGCAGTTCTTC.

This clonotype showed up many times. The rearrangement links TRBV7-2 to TRBJ2-1; D is unresolved. Trimming took 2 bases from V and 0 from J, leaving 14 bases between them. Germline CDR1 reads SGHTA; CDR2 reads FQGNSA. The CDR3 contains 17 residues. CDR3 DNA sequence: TGTGCCAGCAGCTTAATGGCCGGCGGTAGCTCCTACAATGAGCAGTTCTTC. This codes for CASSLMAGGSSYNEQFF.

This clonotype has a count of ten or more. The chain joins TRBV4-2 to TRBJ2-3, with 7 bases matching TRBD1. Germline V gives CDR1 LGHNA, CDR2 YNFKEQ. V lost 1 base and J lost 4; bases outside the gene matches: 14. This CDR3 region has 18 residues. Here the CDR3 reads CASSQAHRTGTTSDTQYF. The CDR3 DNA reads as TGTGCCAGCAGCCAAGCCCACCGGACAGGCACCACCTCAGATACGCAGTATTTT.

This clonotype was counted many times. The chain recombines TRBV7-2 with TRBJ2-2, with D uncertain. This CDR3 has 14 amino acids. V lost 2 bases and J 0 bases, leaving 4 bases between the germline ends. Per germline, CDR1 SGHTA and CDR2 FQGNSA. The CDR3 bases are TGTGCCAGCAGCTTACAACCGAACACCGGGGAGCTGTTTTTT. Protein product: CASSLQPNTGELFF. Looking up the rest from reference TRBV7-2 and TRBJ2-2 gives the full variable domain: GAGVSQSPSNKVTEKGKDVELRCDPISGHTALYWYRQSLGQGLEFLIYFQGNSAPDKSGLPSDRFSAERTGGSVSTLTIQRTQQEDSAVYLCASSLQPNTGELFFGEGSRLTVL.

This clonotype was picked up many times. V and J are TRBV7-6 and TRBJ2-1, with TRBD2 matching over 7 bases. The germline V gene encodes CDR1 SGHVS and CDR2 FNYEAQ. V lost 5 bases, J lost 2 bases, and 12 bases stayed unmatched. This CDR3 contains 17 residues. The CDR3 loop is CASSPAPSSGPYNEQFF. Here the CDR3 DNA reads TGTGCCAGCAGCCCGGCCCCTTCTAGCGGTCCCTACAATGAGCAGTTCTTC.

This clonotype occurred many times. The chain is built from TRBV7-2 and TRBJ2-3, with 8 bases that match TRBD2. CDR1 is SGHTA, CDR2 FQGNSA, per germline. V was pared by 4 bases and J by 2 bases, with 5 bases of the junction left unmatched. There are 15 residues in the CDR3. In DNA, the CDR3 is TGTGCCAGCAGCTCTGGACTAGCACCCACAGATACGCAGTATTTT. Translation: CASSSGLAPTDTQYF.

In DNA form, the CDR3 reads TGCAGTGCTCCGACAGGGTCCGAGAACAAGTACTTC. Protein: CSAPTGSENKYF. The rearrangement links TRBV20-1 to TRBJ2-5, with TRBD1 matching over 7 bases. In germline, CDR1 is DFQATT, CDR2 SNEGSKA (reference sequence). V shed 5 bases, J shed 12 bases, and the junction held 12 bases outside the gene matches. This CDR3 is built from 12 residues.

This clonotype appeared many times. V gene TRBV2 combines with J gene TRBJ2-5; maybe TRBD2 (6 bases). Germline CDR1 and CDR2: SNHLY and FYNNEI. The germline V and J ends were trimmed by 10 bases and 5 bases, with 23 bases remaining between them. The CDR3 is 15 residues long. The CDR3 DNA is TGTGCCACCTCCCTGTCGCCGGGAGATTGGGAGACCCAGTACTTC. The encoded protein is CATSLSPGDWETQYF.

In this sample, this clonotype turned up many times. The rearrangement uses TRBV12-3 or TRBV12-4 and TRBJ2-7, with 11 bases fitting TRBD1. The CDR3 extends over 14 amino acids. After removal of 8 bases from V and 2 bases from J, the junction contained 5 bases not matched to a gene. The DNA for the CDR3 is TGTGCCAGCGGCCCGGGACAGGGGGCCTACGAGCAGTACTTC. Its protein product is CASGPGQGAYEQYF.

The J gene is TRBJ2-7, the V gene TRBV3-1, with 9 bases identical to TRBD2. The V gene end was trimmed by 2 bases and the J gene end by 4 bases; junction bases not matched to a gene: 6. The CDR3 has 15 amino acids. Germline lookup yields CDR1 LGHDT and CDR2 YNNKEL (reference sequence). In DNA, the CDR3 is TGTGCCAGCAGCCAATTTAGCGGGGGACCGTACGAGCAGTACTTC. The encoded protein is CASSQFSGGPYEQYF.

Turning to this clonotype: At one end, the junction sequence differs from germline, possibly due to a read error. The rearrangement joins TRBV15 to TRBJ2-1; 7 bases are shared with TRBD1. This CDR3 contains 16 residues. CDR1 LNHNV and CDR2 YYDKDF come from the germline V gene (reference sequence). CDR3 DNA sequence: TGTGCCACCAGCCGATCCATCGACAGGGCGTTTGATGAGAAGTTCTTC. Translated, it gives CATSRSIDRAFDEKFF.

To note about this clonotype: Relative to the germline gene, one junction end is altered; a read error may explain this. The genes are TRBV12-3 or TRBV12-4 and TRBJ1-5, with D unresolved. This CDR3 contains 13 residues. CDR3 in amino acids: CASSTGWGQLQHF. The CDR3 DNA follows: TGTGCCAGCAGTACTGGATGGGGTCAGCTCCAGCATTTT.

This clonotype occurred many times. This chain joins TRBV24-1 and TRBJ2-2; D unclear. The CDR3 contains 16 residues. Germline assignment: CDR1 KGHDR and CDR2 SFDVKD. V lost 0 bases and J 0 bases, leaving 7 bases between the germline ends. DNA of the CDR3: TGTGCCACCAGTGATTTGACAGACTCGAACACCGGGGAGCTGTTTTTT. It specifies CATSDLTDSNTGELFF.

This clonotype was seen at least ten times. J is TRBJ1-3 and V is TRBV6-1, with a possible D match to TRBD1 (6 bases). This CDR3 comprises 15 residues. The germline V and J ends were trimmed by 6 bases and 0 bases, with 12 bases remaining between them. Germline-derived CDR1 and CDR2 are MNHNS and SASEGT. The CDR3 protein is CASSGTLNSGNTIYF. The CDR3 region has the DNA TGTGCCAGCAGCGGGACACTTAACTCTGGAAACACCATATATTTT.

There are many counts of this clonotype. This chain uses TRBV15 with TRBJ2-7; D tentatively reads TRBD1 or TRBD2 (6 bases each). V lost 0 bases and J lost 0, with 9 bases in between. Germline-derived CDR1 and CDR2 are LNHNV and YYDKDF (reference sequence). This CDR3 region has 15 residues. The CDR3 DNA reads TGTGCCACCAGCAGAGAAAAGGGGGGCTCCTACGAGCAGTACTTC. It codes for CATSREKGGSYEQYF. Together with reference TRBV15 and TRBJ2-7, the CDR3 gives the full variable domain: DAMVIQNPRYQVTQFGKPVTLSCSQTLNHNVMYWYQQKSSQAPKLLFHYYDKDFNNEADTPDNFQSRRPNTSFCFLDIRSPGLGDTAMYLCATSREKGGSYEQYFGPGTRLTVT.

The rearrangement uses TRBV29-1 and TRBJ2-1; D might be TRBD1 or TRBD2, each matching 5 bases. The V end lost 2 bases, the J end lost 0 bases, and 14 bases lay between the germline ends. This CDR3 has 16 residues. The germline V gene has CDR1 SQVTM and CDR2 ANQGSEA. In DNA, the CDR3 is TGCAGCGTTGAACTAGAGGGGATGAGCTCCTACAATGAGCAGTTCTTC. Amino acid sequence: CSVELEGMSSYNEQFF.

The V gene is TRBV4-3, the J gene TRBJ1-6; D not resolved. The germline CDR1 and CDR2 sequences are LGHNA and YSLEER. V dropped 5 bases and J dropped 8 bases, with 25 bases sitting between them. The length of the CDR3 is 18 residues. The CDR3 reads CASSKALPVPGVYSPLHF. For the CDR3, the DNA is TGCGCCAGCAGCAAAGCCCTACCCGTTCCTGGGGTTTATTCACCCCTCCACTTT.

At least ten counts were recorded for this clonotype. This chain uses TRBV12-3 or TRBV12-4 with TRBJ2-2; 9 bases agree with TRBD1. J was trimmed by 3 bases and V by 5 bases; bases with no gene match: 10. This CDR3 spans 17 amino acids. CDR3 bases: TGTGCCAGCAGTCCCACCGGGACAGGGATTGACACCGGGGAGCTGTTTTTT. It encodes CASSPTGTGIDTGELFF.

The gene calls are TRBV4-3 and TRBJ2-7; D unclear. The V gene lost 1 base and the J gene lost 3 bases, with 10 bases spanning the gap. This CDR3 contains 14 residues. Germline CDR1 is LGHNA and CDR2 is YSLEER. This CDR3 reads CASSQGPRFYEQYF. The CDR3 bases are TGCGCCAGCAGCCAAGGTCCCAGGTTCTACGAGCAGTACTTC.